This T cell receptor (beta chain) derives from a study of T cell changes during pregnancy in multiple sclerosis. Sequencing was performed with immunoSEQ multiplex PCR; in TCRdb, only in-frame clones are kept and a portion is missing. The profile covers roughly 63,000 clones, with 85% to 95% appearing a single time and around 4% taken by the ten largest. Sequencing used CD8+ T cells from peripheral blood mononuclear cells, obtained in the second trimester of pregnancy. The receptor was isolated from a female donor with multiple sclerosis, enrolled in a pregnancy study.

The CDR3 reads CASSPPTGEETQYF. DNA for the CDR3: TGTGCCAGCAGCCCTCCGACAGGGGAAGAGACCCAGTACTTC. The rearrangement joins TRBV13 to TRBJ2-5; 8 bases map to TRBD1. The CDR3 is made up of 14 amino acids. The germline CDR1 and CDR2 sequences are PRHDT and FYEKMQ (reference sequence). V was pared by 5 bases and J by 3 bases, with 5 bases of the junction left unmatched.